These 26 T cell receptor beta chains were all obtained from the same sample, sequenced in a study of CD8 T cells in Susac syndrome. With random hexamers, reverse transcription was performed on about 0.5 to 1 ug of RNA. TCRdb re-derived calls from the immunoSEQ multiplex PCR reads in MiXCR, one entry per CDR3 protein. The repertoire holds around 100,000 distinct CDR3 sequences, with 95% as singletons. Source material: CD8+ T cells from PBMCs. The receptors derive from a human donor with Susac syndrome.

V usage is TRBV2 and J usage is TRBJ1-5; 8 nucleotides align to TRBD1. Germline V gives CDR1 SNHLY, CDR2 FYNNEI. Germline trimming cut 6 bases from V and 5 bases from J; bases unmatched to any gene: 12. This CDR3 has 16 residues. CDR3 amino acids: CASRDRALSWDQPQHF. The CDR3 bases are TGTGCCAGCAGGGACAGGGCTTTATCCTGGGATCAGCCCCAGCATTTT.

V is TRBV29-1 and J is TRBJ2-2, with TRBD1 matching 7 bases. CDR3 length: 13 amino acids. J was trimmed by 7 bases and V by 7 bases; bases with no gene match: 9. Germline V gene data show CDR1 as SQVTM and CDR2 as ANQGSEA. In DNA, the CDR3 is TGCAGCGGACACGACAGGGATGTCGGGGAGCTGTTTTTT. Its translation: CSGHDRDVGELFF.

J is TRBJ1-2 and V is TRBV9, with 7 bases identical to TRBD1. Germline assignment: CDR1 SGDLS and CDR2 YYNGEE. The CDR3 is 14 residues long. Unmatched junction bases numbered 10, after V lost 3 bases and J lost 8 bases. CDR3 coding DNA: TGTGCCAGCAGCGCATCAGACAGGGCGGGAGGCTACACCTTC. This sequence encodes CASSASDRAGGYTF.

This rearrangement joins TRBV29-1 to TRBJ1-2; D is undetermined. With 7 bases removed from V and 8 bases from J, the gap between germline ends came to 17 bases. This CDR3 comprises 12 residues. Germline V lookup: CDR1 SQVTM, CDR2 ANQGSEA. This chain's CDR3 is CSALYRQQGYTF. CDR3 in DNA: TGCAGCGCTTTATACCGACAACAGGGCTACACCTTC.

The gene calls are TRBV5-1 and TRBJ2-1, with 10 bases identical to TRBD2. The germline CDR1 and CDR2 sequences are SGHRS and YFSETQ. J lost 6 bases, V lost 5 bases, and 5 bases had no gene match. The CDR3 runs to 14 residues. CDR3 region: CASRPSGGANEQFF. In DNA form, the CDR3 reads TGCGCCAGCAGACCGAGCGGGGGGGCCAATGAGCAGTTCTTC.

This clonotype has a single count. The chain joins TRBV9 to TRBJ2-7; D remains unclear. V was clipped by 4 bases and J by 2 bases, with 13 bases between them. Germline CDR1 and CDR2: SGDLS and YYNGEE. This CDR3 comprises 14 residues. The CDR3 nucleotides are TGTGCCAGCAGCCCCGGGCGGTCACCCTACGAGCAGTACTTC. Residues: CASSPGRSPYEQYF. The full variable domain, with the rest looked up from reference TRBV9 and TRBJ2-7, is DSGVTQTPKHLITATGQRVTLRCSPRSGDLSVYWYQQSLDQGLQFLIQYYNGEERAKGNILERFSAQQFPDLHSELNLSSLELGDSALYFCASSPGRSPYEQYFGPGTRLTVT.

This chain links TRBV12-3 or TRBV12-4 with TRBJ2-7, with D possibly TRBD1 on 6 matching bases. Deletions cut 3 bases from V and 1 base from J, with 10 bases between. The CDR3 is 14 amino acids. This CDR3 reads CASSLERGSYEQYF. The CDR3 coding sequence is TGTGCCAGCAGTTTGGAAAGGGGGTCCTACGAGCAGTACTTC.

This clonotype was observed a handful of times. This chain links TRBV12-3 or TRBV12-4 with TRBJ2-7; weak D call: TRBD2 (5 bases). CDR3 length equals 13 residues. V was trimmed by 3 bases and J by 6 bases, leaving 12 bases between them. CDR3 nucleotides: TGTGCCAGCAGTTTGAGCGGATCGGGCGAGCAGTACTTC. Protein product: CASSLSGSGEQYF.

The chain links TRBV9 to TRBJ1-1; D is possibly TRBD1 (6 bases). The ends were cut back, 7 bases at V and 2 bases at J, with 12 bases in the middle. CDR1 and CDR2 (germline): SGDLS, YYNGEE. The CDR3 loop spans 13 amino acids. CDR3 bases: TGTGCCAGCGGGGGCAGCACTAACACTGAAGCTTTCTTT. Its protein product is CASGGSTNTEAFF.

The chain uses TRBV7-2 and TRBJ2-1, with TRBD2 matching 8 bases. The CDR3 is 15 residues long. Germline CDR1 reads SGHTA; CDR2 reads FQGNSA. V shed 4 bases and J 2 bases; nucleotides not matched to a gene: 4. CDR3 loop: CASSWTSTTYNEQFF. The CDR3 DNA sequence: TGTGCCAGCAGCTGGACTAGCACAACCTACAATGAGCAGTTCTTC.

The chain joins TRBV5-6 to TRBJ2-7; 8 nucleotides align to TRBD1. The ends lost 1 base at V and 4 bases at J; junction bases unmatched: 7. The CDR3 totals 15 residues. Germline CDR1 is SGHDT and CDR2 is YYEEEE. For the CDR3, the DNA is TGTGCCAGCAGCTTGATCGGACAGGGTGTTTACGAGCAGTACTTC. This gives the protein CASSLIGQGVYEQYF.

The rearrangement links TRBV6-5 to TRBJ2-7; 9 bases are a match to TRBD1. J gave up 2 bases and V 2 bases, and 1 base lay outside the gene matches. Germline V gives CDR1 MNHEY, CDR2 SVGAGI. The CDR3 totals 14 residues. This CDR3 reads CASSYRTGAYEQYF. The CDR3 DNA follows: TGTGCCAGCAGTTACAGGACAGGGGCCTACGAGCAGTACTTC.

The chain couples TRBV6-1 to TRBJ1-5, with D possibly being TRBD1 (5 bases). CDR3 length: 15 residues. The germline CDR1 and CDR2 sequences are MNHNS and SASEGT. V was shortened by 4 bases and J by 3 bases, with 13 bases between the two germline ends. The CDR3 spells CASSVHWDPNQPQHF. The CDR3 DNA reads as TGTGCCAGCAGTGTCCATTGGGACCCCAATCAGCCCCAGCATTTT.

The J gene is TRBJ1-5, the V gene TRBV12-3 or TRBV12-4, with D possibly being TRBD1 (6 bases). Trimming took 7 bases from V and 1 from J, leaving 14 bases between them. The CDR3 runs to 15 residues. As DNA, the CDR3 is TGTGCCAGCATCCTGACAGGAGGAAGCAATCAGCCCCAGCATTTT. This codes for CASILTGGSNQPQHF.

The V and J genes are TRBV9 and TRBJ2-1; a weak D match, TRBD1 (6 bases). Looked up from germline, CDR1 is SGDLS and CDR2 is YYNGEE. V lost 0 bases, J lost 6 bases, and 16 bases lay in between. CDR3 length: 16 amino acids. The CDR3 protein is CASSVGSGGRGNEQFF. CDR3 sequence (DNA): TGTGCCAGCAGCGTAGGCTCGGGCGGCAGGGGCAATGAGCAGTTCTTC.

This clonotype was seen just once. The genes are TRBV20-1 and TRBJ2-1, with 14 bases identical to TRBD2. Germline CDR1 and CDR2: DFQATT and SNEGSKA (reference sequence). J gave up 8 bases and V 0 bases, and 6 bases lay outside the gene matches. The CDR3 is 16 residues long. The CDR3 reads CSARDPGTSGSYEQFF. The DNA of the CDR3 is TGCAGTGCTAGAGACCCCGGGACTAGCGGGAGCTATGAGCAGTTCTTC.

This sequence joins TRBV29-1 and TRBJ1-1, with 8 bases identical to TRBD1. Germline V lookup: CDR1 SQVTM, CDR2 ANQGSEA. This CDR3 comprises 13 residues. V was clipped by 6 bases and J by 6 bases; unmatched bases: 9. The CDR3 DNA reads TGCAGCGTGACAGGGGCCTTCGGCGCTGAAGCTTTCTTT. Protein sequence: CSVTGAFGAEAFF.

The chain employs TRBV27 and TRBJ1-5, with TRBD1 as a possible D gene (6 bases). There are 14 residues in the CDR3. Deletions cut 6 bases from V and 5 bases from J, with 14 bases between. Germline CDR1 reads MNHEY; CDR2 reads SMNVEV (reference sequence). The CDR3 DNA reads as TGTGCCAGCAGCCCCACCGGGGGCTATCAGCCCCAGCATTTT. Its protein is CASSPTGGYQPQHF.

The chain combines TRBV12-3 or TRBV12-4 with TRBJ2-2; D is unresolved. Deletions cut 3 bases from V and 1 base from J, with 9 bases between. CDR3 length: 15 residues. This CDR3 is CASSFWEWNTGELFF. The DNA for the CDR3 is TGTGCCAGCAGTTTTTGGGAATGGAACACCGGGGAGCTGTTTTTT.

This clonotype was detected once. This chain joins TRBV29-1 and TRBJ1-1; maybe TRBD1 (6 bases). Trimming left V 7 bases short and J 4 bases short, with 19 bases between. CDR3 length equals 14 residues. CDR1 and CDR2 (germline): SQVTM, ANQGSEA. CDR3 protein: CSARGTGSVTEAFF. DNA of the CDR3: TGCAGCGCCAGGGGAACAGGATCGGTCACTGAAGCTTTCTTT.

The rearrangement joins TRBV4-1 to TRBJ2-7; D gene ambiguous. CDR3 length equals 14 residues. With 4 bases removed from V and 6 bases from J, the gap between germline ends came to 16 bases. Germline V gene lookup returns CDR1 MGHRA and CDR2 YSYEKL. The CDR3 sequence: CASSRVENGFEQYF. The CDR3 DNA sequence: TGCGCCAGCAGCCGGGTGGAGAATGGGTTCGAGCAGTACTTC.

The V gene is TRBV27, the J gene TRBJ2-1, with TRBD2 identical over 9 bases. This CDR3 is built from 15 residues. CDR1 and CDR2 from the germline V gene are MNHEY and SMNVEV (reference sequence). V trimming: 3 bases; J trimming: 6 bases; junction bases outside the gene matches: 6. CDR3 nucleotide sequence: TGTGCCAGCAGTTTTGGCGGGGGGGCCCTCAATGAGCAGTTCTTC. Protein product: CASSFGGGALNEQFF.

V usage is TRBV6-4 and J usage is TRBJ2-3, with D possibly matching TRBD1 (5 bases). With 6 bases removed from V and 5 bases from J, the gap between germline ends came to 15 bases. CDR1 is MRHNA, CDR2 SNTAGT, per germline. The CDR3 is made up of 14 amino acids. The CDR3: CASSNAQGGDTQYF. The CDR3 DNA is TGTGCCAGCAGCAACGCGCAGGGTGGAGATACGCAGTATTTT.

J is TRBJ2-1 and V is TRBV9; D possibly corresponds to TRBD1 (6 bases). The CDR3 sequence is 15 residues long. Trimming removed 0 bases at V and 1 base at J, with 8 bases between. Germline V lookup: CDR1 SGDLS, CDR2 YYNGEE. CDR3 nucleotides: TGTGCCAGCAGCGTAGAAGGGGGTTCCTACAATGAGCAGTTCTTC. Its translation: CASSVEGGSYNEQFF.

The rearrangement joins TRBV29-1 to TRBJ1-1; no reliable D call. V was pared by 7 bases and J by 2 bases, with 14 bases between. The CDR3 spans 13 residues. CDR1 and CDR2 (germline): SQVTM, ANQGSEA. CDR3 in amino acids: CSAGGGYNTEAFF. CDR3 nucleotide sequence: TGCAGCGCCGGAGGTGGGTATAACACTGAAGCTTTCTTT.

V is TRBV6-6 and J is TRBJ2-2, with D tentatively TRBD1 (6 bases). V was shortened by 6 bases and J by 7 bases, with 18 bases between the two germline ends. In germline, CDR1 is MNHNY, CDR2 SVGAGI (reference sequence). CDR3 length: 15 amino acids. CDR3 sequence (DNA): TGTGCCAGCAGCAGGGGAGAGCGTAGAGGCGGGGAGCTGTTTTTT. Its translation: CASSRGERRGGELFF.